Listed below are T cell receptor beta chains from one sample, sequenced in a study of CD8+CD57+ T cells in acquired aplastic anemia. TCRdb analysed the reads with MiXCR anew, one entry per CDR3 protein. Of 100,000 to 150,000 distinct CDR3 sequences in the sample, 48% were seen once. Sequencing was done on a sample of sorted CD4+, CD8+, or CD8+CD57+ T cells (not recorded which) from PBMCs. These receptors were taken from a human donor in good health, serving as a control. Each CDR3 is given without its conserved first and last residue. D genes are given only for firm matches.

>-|TRBV7-2|13
ASSPDSTTYNEQF
>-|TRBV20-1|10
SAPQGAYGYT
>-|TRBV7-2|12
ASSLFRESAGYT
>TRBD1|TRBV9|15
ASSAGTGGAEDYGYT
>-|TRBV15|13
ATSRDRTAAYEQY
>-|TRBV15|11
ATSRGQGLGYT
>-|TRBV19|13
ASSIGGAQSYGYT
>TRBD1|TRBV19|13
ATRTTGTGNYEQY
>-|TRBV6-5|13
ASSKPPRGDTEAF
>TRBD1|TRBV29-1|12
SVGQGDGANVLT
>TRBD1|TRBV5-5|13
ASSRGTGGNQPQH
>-|TRBV7-6|17
ASSLEIPVGGIYNSPLH
>TRBD2|TRBV12-3/TRBV12-4|13
ASSLQAGGGNEQF
>TRBD2|TRBV6-5|12
ASSYAGGAYEQF
>-|TRBV5-6|15
ASSFDGGPYSGNTIY
>TRBD1|TRBV25-1|14
ASSETTGPIQETQY
>TRBD2|TRBV4-1|15
ASSQERLRGMGETQY
>TRBD1|TRBV6-2/TRBV6-3|16
ASSHSASGTGRVEELF
>TRBD2|TRBV7-9|13
ASSSGTSGQETQY
>-|TRBV20-1|12
SARDQTFNYGYT
>-|TRBV5-5|13
ASSYYTSGANVLT
>TRBD1|TRBV29-1|13
SLTTWDRVSKTQY
>-|TRBV20-1|9
SASRKETQY
>TRBD1|TRBV20-1|12
SARNRTGEGEAF
>TRBD1|TRBV29-1|12
SAWTGDRGLEAF
>-|TRBV20-1|11
SARGGANTEAF
>-|TRBV6-1|12
ASSVGASNQPQH
>TRBD1|TRBV18|14
ASSPTGGISNTEAF
>-|TRBV10-3|14
AVSESAGHSNQPQH
>-|TRBV29-1|12
SATPLARSYEQY
>TRBD1|TRBV7-8|14
ASSQSRDRANTEAF
>TRBD2|TRBV20-1|13
SAPNRGANTGELF
>-|TRBV5-1|13
ASSLGEGKDQPQH
>-|TRBV7-2|10
ASSQVSYGYT
>-|TRBV30|11
AWSVHSYDEQF
>-|TRBV30|11
AWERQANEKLF
>TRBD1|TRBV11-3|12
ASSPGGQDGEQY
>-|TRBV7-2|10
ASSLGADEQY
>-|TRBV7-9|11
ASSSDTIDTQY
>-|TRBV15|11
ATSRQENYGYT
>TRBD1|TRBV20-1|12
SAGETGVFHEQY
>TRBD1|TRBV29-1|11
SAATGGTDTQY
>-|TRBV10-3|12
AISESWGGHGYT
>-|TRBV7-2|11
ASLGQWNTEAF
>TRBD1|TRBV28|12
ASSRGQARETQY